This T cell receptor (beta chain) was sequenced during a study of Ad26.COV2.S vaccination and SARS-CoV-2 variants. Findings and limits, study-wide: After vaccination, reports described spike-specific CD8+ and CD4+ T cell responses as showing substantial breadth. It was found that vaccine and placebo recipients had similar non-spike TCR breadth.

Libraries were prepared by immunoSEQ multiplex PCR; TCRdb keeps only in-frame clonotypes and omits some of them. Of roughly 510,000 clones in the sample, around 90% are singletons; the top ten hold more than 10%. With 0 bases clipped from V and 6 bases from J, the junction kept 5 bases outside the gene matches. This CDR3 has 15 residues. The germline V gene encodes CDR1 SGHTA and CDR2 FQGTGA. Turning to this clone: What it recognizes is unknown.

Noted treatment: some 20 received Ad26.COV2.S at low or high dose, single or two shots; roughly five received placebo; per-sample allocation not given. It was on day 63 after the first vaccine or placebo injection that samples were taken. The individual, an adult aged 18-55 years, was a donor in Boston. The rearrangement uses TRBV7-3 and TRBJ2-7; 10 nucleotides agree with TRBD2. This sample comprised peripheral blood, obtained in a trial of Ad26.COV2.S vaccine versus placebo. The TCR comes from a person between 18 and 60 years old who received the Ad26.COV2.S COVID-19 vaccine or a placebo. The CDR3 DNA reads as TGTGCCAGCAGCTTAACCCCAGCGGGAGGGACCGAGCAGTACTTC. Amino acids: CASSLTPAGGTEQYF.